This T cell receptor beta chain was observed in a study of cytomegalovirus exposure and HLA in healthy donors. Study-wide results and limits: Rarity held for most TCR sequences, but there were some public TCRs that occurred in many donors. The classifier reportedly diagnosed cytomegalovirus status with high specificity and sensitivity.

Trimming at V came to 3 bases and at J to 3 bases, leaving 4 bases not matched to a gene. Germline values: CDR1 SGHTA, CDR2 FQGNSA. This CDR3 is 16 amino acids long. PCR involved 60 Vbeta and 13 Jbeta primers. Sequencing was performed with immunoSEQ multiplex PCR; in TCRdb, only in-frame clones are kept and a portion is missing. Of roughly 200,000 clones in the sample, around 80% were seen once. On this clone: Its antigen is not identified.

The TCR comes from a woman aged 45-59 years in good health and CMV-seronegative. Sequenced sample: PBMCs. The chain employs TRBV7-2 and TRBJ2-1, with TRBD2 matching over 11 bases. The CDR3 sequence is CASSFKGTSGYNEQFF. The DNA of the CDR3 is TGTGCCAGCAGCTTTAAGGGGACTAGCGGCTACAATGAGCAGTTCTTC. Together with reference TRBV7-2 and TRBJ2-1, the CDR3 gives the full variable domain: GAGVSQSPSNKVTEKGKDVELRCDPISGHTALYWYRQSLGQGLEFLIYFQGNSAPDKSGLPSDRFSAERTGGSVSTLTIQRTQQEDSAVYLCASSFKGTSGYNEQFFGPGTRLTVL.